The present T cell receptor (beta chain) was sequenced within a study of human T cells and chemical hapten exposure. Study context: For the roughly 26-week duration of the study, patients were given weekly doses of diphenylcyclopropenone on the scalp. Variation in per-sample TCR yields came mainly from small pooled library volume differences.

This CDR3 region has 15 residues. Germline V gene sequence: CDR1 SGHRS, CDR2 YFSETQ. Trimming removed 0 bases from V and 1 base from J, with 8 bases in between. Via MiXCR, TCRdb re-called the RACE reads, giving one row per CDR3 protein. The sample carries around 44,000 distinct CDR3 sequences, approximately 3.6% recorded once. This clonotype was found many times. Its matching antigen is unknown. Time point of the sample: patch test 1, 2 weeks after DPC sensitization. Treatment reported: therapeutic diphenylcyclopropenone sensitization with weekly scalp DPC. Whole blood that had not been fractionated was the source of extracted total RNA. Overall study findings and caveats: DPC sensitization left the count of TCRs above 1 in 1000 unchanged.

Specimen: whole blood, collected in connection with sensitization to the hapten diphenylcyclopropenone (DPC). The source is a man aged 50-59 years with alopecia areata. Some clones in this sample may be carry-over from other donors' samples. The V and J genes are TRBV5-1 and TRBJ1-5, with D perhaps matching TRBD1 (6 bases). The CDR3 bases are TGCGCCAGCAGCTTGGCAGGACAGAGCAATCAGCCCCAGCATTTT. It yields the protein CASSLAGQSNQPQHF.